This T cell receptor (beta chain) was captured by sequencing in a study of T cell clonotyping in hematopoietic cell transplantation (dated by TCRdb to about 2021). The study in broad terms: A total of approximately 130 blood samples were gathered in the study from approximately 32 consecutive transplant recipients along with their related donors. Patient recruitment ran from late 2015 to early 2017, and follow-up continued until late 2020 or death.

Explained via the paper, the time point label denotes: 30 days after allo-HCT. Recipient blood was collected about 28 days before transplant and at days 30, 100 and 180 after transplant. Using Nuclei Lysis Solution, genomic DNA was extracted from unfractionated peripheral blood mononuclear cells that were either fresh or cryopreserved. The junction shows trimming of 0 bases on V and 0 bases on J, plus 14 bases between the germline ends. The CDR3, from cysteine to phenylalanine, totals 17 residues. The only DNA kept is the CDR3, 51 bases in frame from the first base. CDR1 and CDR2 are drawn from the germline V gene: SGHRS, YFSETQ. The paper's findings and limits, for the study overall: After transplant, TCR diversity in recipients dropped, and pathologically expanded clonotypes climbed progressively between day 30 and day 180. Only a small fraction of recipient repertoires overlapped donor repertoires, with over 95% appearing de novo at the given depth. The sample size was limited and the cells went unsorted, which meant the CD4 and CD8 repertoire contributions could not be told apart. Broader TCR repertoire diversity after transplant was predicted by Inverse Simpson Index values from donors and from recipients before transplant.

Remarks on this clone: Its antigen specificity is not known. The input lacks base qualities; no much larger clone sits a single base away.

The immunoSEQ assay, a bias-controlled multiplex PCR using V- and J-specific primers, was used to amplify TCR beta CDR3 regions from genomic DNA. A second PCR step added a proprietary barcode and Illumina adapter sequences to the CDR3 amplicons. An Illumina MiSeq instrument was used to sequence the CDR3 libraries. Processing in the source paper ran as follows. Export and quality control were performed with immunoSEQ Analyzer 3.0, and downstream analyses were performed with R Bioconductor and Immunarch. Only productive rearrangements in the normalized downsampled data set went into calculating the repertoire metrics. In the normalized cohort, a clonotype counted as pathologically expanded if the clonotype was larger than 5 templates. The Inverse Simpson Index was used to measure repertoire diversity. To capture all clonotypes, CMV-specificity analyses were performed on the non-normalized data set. Here the immuneACCESS table is served through TCRdb, limited to in-frame sequences with V and J called. Missing clones are a known gap in these copies; in checked studies unresolved V genes cover under half, and the rest lacks a known reason. D and trimming come from the DNA, and the V and J calls and clone size come from that table. The sample records some 14,000 clones, 94% of which are singletons. The biggest ten clones account for approximately 4.9% of the sample.

The receptor chain draws on TRBV5-1 and TRBJ2-3; the D segment cannot be called with confidence. The TCR comes from a male patient aged 55 to 69 who had an allogeneic stem cell transplant from an unrelated donor, so the T cells may come from the graft donor. Some clones in this sample may be carry-over from other donors' samples. The material sequenced was PBMCs, taken 30 days after allogeneic stem cell transplant. The CDR3: CASSLARNYPSTDTQYF. The nucleotide sequence reads TGCGCCAGCAGCTTGGCCAGGAACTATCCTAGCACAGATACGCAGTATTTT.